One and the same sample provided the 21 T cell receptor beta chains below, sequenced in a study of cytomegalovirus exposure and HLA in healthy donors. 60 Vbeta and 13 Jbeta primers were used in PCR. Repertoires were generated with immunoSEQ multiplex PCR, while TCRdb's copy carries only in-frame clones and drops some. The table includes approximately 180,000 clones, over 60% detected once. The sequencing input was PBMCs. The receptors derive from a woman between 40 and 55 years old in good health and CMV-seronegative.

The chain carries TRBV27 and TRBJ1-1; D gene ambiguous. The CDR3 sequence is 14 residues long. CDR1 and CDR2 from the germline V gene are MNHEY and SMNVEV (reference sequence). V was trimmed by 2 bases and J by 12 bases, leaving 19 bases between them. CDR3 sequence: CASSLRERGSETFF. The CDR3 coding sequence is TGTGCCAGCAGTTTACGGGAGCGAGGGAGTGAGACTTTCTTT.

J is TRBJ1-2 and V is TRBV7-9, with 9 bases lining up with TRBD1. The germline CDR1 and CDR2 sequences are SEHNR and FQNEAQ (reference sequence). The CDR3 is made up of 13 amino acids. The trim removed 1 base at V and 10 bases at J, leaving 4 bases unmatched. CDR3 in DNA: TGTGCCAGCAGCTTAGGGACAGGGGATCACTACACCTTC. It encodes CASSLGTGDHYTF.

The J gene is TRBJ2-7, the V gene TRBV5-4; D might be TRBD2 (5 bases). The CDR3 totals 14 residues. V was shortened by 0 bases and J by 3 bases, with 10 bases between the two germline ends. The germline gives CDR1 SGHNT, CDR2 YYREEE (reference sequence). CDR3 sequence: CASSLEGSDYEQYF. As DNA, the CDR3 is TGTGCCAGCAGCTTGGAGGGTAGCGACTACGAGCAGTACTTC. The whole variable domain, remainder taken from reference TRBV5-4 and TRBJ2-7, is ETGVTQSPTHLIKTRGQQVTLRCSSQSGHNTVSWYQQALGQGPQFIFQYYREEENGRGNFPPRFSGLQFPNYSSELNVNALELDDSALYLCASSLEGSDYEQYFGPGTRLTVT.

This chain uses TRBV5-4 with TRBJ2-2; unclear D gene. Trimming cost V 3 bases and J 2 bases, with 14 bases left between them. Germline V gene sequence: CDR1 SGHNT, CDR2 YYREEE (reference sequence). This CDR3 contains 16 residues. DNA of the CDR3: TGTGCCAGCAGCTCCCAGACTCATCCCAACACCGGGGAGCTGTTTTTT. This translates into CASSSQTHPNTGELFF.

The V and J genes are TRBV6-1 and TRBJ1-1; TRBD1 might be the D (6 bases). Germline V gene lookup returns CDR1 MNHNS and CDR2 SASEGT. The CDR3 extends over 15 amino acids. The CDR3 nucleotides are TGTGCAATCTCCCGGGGGGGGGCCATGAACACTGAAGCTTTCTTT. It is translated as CAISRGGAMNTEAFF.

The chain has TRBV19 and TRBJ2-7; no definite D call. The V end lost 3 bases, the J end lost 2 bases, and 8 bases lay between the germline ends. This CDR3 has 13 amino acids. Germline V CDR1 and CDR2: LNHDA, SQIVND (reference sequence). In nucleotides, the CDR3 is TGTGCCAGTAGTATCCGGGTAACCTACGAGCAGTACTTC. Protein product: CASSIRVTYEQYF.

The CDR3 spells CARSDSRSSGRLSYEQYV. CDR3 coding DNA: TGTGCCAGAAGTGACAGTCGATCTAGCGGGAGGTTATCCTACGAGCAGTACGTC. This chain links TRBV5-3 with TRBJ2-7; 11 bases are a match to TRBD2. TRBV5-3 is marked as an open reading frame, function uncertain. The CDR3 is 18 amino acids. Unmatched junction bases numbered 14, after V lost 5 bases and J lost 1 base.

CDR3 coding DNA: TGCGCCAGCAGCCAGGGACTAGCGATGAGCACAGATACGCAGTATTTT. Amino acid sequence: CASSQGLAMSTDTQYF. The rearrangement links TRBV5-1 to TRBJ2-3, with 10 bases lining up with TRBD2. V dropped 4 bases and J dropped 0; count of bases not matched to a gene: 5. The CDR3 has 16 amino acids. Per germline, CDR1 SGHRS and CDR2 YFSETQ.

CDR3 nucleotides: TGCGCCAGCAGCTTGGAATCAGGGTCCTACAATGAGCAGTTCTTC. Residues: CASSLESGSYNEQFF. V and J are TRBV5-1 and TRBJ2-1, with TRBD1 as a possible D gene (5 bases). Between the trimmed V and J ends, which lost 0 bases and 1 base, there was a span of 8 bases. This CDR3 is 15 amino acids long. Germline CDR1 and CDR2: SGHRS and YFSETQ.

The chain has TRBV7-2 and TRBJ2-5, with D tentatively TRBD1 (6 bases). Germline V CDR1 and CDR2: SGHTA, FQGNSA. The CDR3 has 15 residues. Trimming took 1 base from V and 5 from J, leaving 14 bases between them. CDR3 sequence (DNA): TGTGCCAGCAGCTTAGTTTCGGCAGGGGTCGAGACCCAGTACTTC. Amino acid sequence: CASSLVSAGVETQYF.

The gene calls are TRBV19 and TRBJ2-7; 8 bases map to TRBD1. V dropped 5 bases and J dropped 6; count of bases not matched to a gene: 6. The germline V gene has CDR1 LNHDA and CDR2 SQIVND (reference sequence). This CDR3 has 13 amino acids. In DNA, the CDR3 is TGTGCCAGTAGTTCCCAGGGGGCGTTCGAGCAGTACTTC. Protein: CASSSQGAFEQYF.

The rearrangement links TRBV6-5 to TRBJ2-7, with D tentatively TRBD2 (5 bases). This CDR3 region has 13 residues. V shed 2 bases and J shed 10 bases, with 15 bases lying between them. Per the germline V gene, CDR1 is MNHEY and CDR2 is SVGAGI. The CDR3 DNA follows: TGTGCCAGCAGTTACCCCGGGGTTCCGCGTCAGTACTTC. It is translated as CASSYPGVPRQYF.

For the CDR3, the DNA is TGTGCCAGCAGTAAAGGGGACAGGGGGCCATATGGCTACACCTTC. Amino acids: CASSKGDRGPYGYTF. V is TRBV6-5 and J is TRBJ1-2, with 12 positions matching TRBD1. This CDR3 is built from 15 residues. V gave up 5 bases and J gave up 5 bases; unmatched junction bases: 6. The germline V gene encodes CDR1 MNHEY and CDR2 SVGAGI.

CDR3 sequence reads: CASSSLTGSNTEAFF. In DNA form, the CDR3 reads TGTGCCAGCAGCTCACTGACAGGGTCGAACACTGAAGCTTTCTTT. This chain links TRBV11-2 with TRBJ1-1; 7 positions agree with TRBD1. V dropped 4 bases and J dropped 1; count of bases not matched to a gene: 6. This CDR3 comprises 15 residues. Germline V gene lookup returns CDR1 SGHAT and CDR2 FQNNGV. Filled out from reference TRBV11-2 and TRBJ1-1, the complete variable domain reads EAGVAQSPRYKIIEKRQSVAFWCNPISGHATLYWYQQILGQGPKLLIQFQNNGVVDDSQLPKDRFSAERLKGVDSTLKIQPAKLEDSAVYLCASSSLTGSNTEAFFGQGTRLTVV.

In this sample, this clone turned up once. V and J are TRBV19 and TRBJ1-1; TRBD1 matches at 8 bases. Germline loops: CDR1 LNHDA, CDR2 SQIVND (reference sequence). This CDR3 contains 14 residues. V lost 7 bases to trimming and J lost 5 bases; unmatched junction nucleotides: 9. CDR3 amino acids: CASINPGQVTEAFF. In DNA, the CDR3 is TGTGCCAGTATCAACCCGGGACAGGTTACTGAAGCTTTCTTT.

This rearrangement joins TRBV18 to TRBJ1-1; D might be TRBD1 (5 bases). This CDR3 contains 13 residues. Trimming removed 6 bases from V and 5 bases from J, with 13 bases in between. Germline assignment: CDR1 KGHSH and CDR2 LQKENI. Written as DNA, the CDR3 is TGTGCCAGCTCTCCGTCAGGGCGAACTGAAGCTTTCTTT. Its protein is CASSPSGRTEAFF.

The chain uses TRBV11-2 and TRBJ2-7; 9 nucleotides align to TRBD1. CDR1 and CDR2 from the germline V gene are SGHAT and FQNNGV. V trimming: 6 bases; J trimming: 1 base; junction bases outside the gene matches: 7. The length of the CDR3 is 15 residues. The CDR3 bases are TGTGCCAGCAGGGAATGGGGGACAGGGTCCTACGAGCAGTACTTC. Translated: CASREWGTGSYEQYF.

The CDR3 here is CASSAPGRKREKLFF. CDR3 nucleotides: TGTGCCAGCAGCGCCCCCGGGAGGAAACGTGAAAAACTGTTTTTT. The chain carries TRBV28 and TRBJ1-4; D gene uncertain. The CDR3 sequence is 15 residues long. Germline V gene lookup returns CDR1 MDHEN and CDR2 SYDVKM. V lost 6 bases, J lost 7 bases, and 18 bases lay in between.

This clone has only a few counts. This chain uses TRBV11-2 with TRBJ2-1, with D perhaps TRBD2 (5 bases). The CDR3 is 14 amino acids. Trimming stripped 6 bases from V and 5 bases from J, with 14 bases between. CDR1 is SGHAT, CDR2 FQNNGV, per germline. CDR3 loop: CASRPGLIDNEQFF. CDR3 in DNA: TGTGCCAGCAGACCCGGACTGATCGACAATGAGCAGTTCTTC.

V gene TRBV10-3 combines with J gene TRBJ1-4; 8 positions match TRBD1. The J segment lost 5 bases and the V segment lost 10 bases, leaving 6 bases of the junction unmatched. Looked up from germline, CDR1 is ENHRY and CDR2 is SYGVKD. This CDR3 region has 13 residues. CDR3 amino acids: CASQGASNEKLFF. The CDR3 bases are TGTGCCAGTCAGGGGGCTAGCAATGAAAAACTGTTTTTT.

V and J are TRBV5-6 and TRBJ1-4, with D unclear. Trimming stripped 5 bases from V and 0 bases from J, with 8 bases between. This CDR3 comprises 14 residues. Germline values: CDR1 SGHDT, CDR2 YYEEEE. For the CDR3, the DNA is TGTGCCAGCAGTCGAGGGCCAACTAATGAAAAACTGTTTTTT. This gives the protein CASSRGPTNEKLFF. The variable domain in full, completed from reference TRBV5-6 and TRBJ1-4, reads DAGVTQSPTHLIKTRGQQVTLRCSPKSGHDTVSWYQQALGQGPQFIFQYYEEEERQRGNFPDRFSGHQFPNYSSELNVNALLLGDSALYLCASSRGPTNEKLFFGSGTQLSVL.